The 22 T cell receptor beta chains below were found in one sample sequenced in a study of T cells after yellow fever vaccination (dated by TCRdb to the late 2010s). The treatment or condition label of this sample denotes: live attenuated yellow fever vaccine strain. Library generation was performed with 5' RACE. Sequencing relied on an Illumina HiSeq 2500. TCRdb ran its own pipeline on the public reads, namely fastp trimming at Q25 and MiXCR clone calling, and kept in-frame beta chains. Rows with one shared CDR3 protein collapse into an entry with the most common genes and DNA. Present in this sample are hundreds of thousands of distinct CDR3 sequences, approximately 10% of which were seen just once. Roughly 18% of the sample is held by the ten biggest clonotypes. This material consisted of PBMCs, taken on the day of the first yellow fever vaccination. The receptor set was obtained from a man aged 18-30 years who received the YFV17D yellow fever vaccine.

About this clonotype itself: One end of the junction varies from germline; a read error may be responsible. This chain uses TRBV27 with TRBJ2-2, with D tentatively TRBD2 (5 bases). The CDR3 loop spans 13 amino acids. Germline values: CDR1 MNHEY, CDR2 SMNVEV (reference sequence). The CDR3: CARMGSNTGELFF. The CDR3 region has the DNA TGTGCCAGGATGGGGTCGAACACCGGGGAGCTGTTCTTT.

CDR3 protein: CASSPGTTNNEQFF. CDR3 nucleotides: TGTGCCAGCAGTCCCGGGACTACGAACAATGAGCAGTTCTTC. The chain is built from TRBV6-1 and TRBJ2-1; 7 bases map to TRBD2. The V gene end was trimmed by 5 bases and the J gene end by 5 bases; junction bases not matched to a gene: 6. Germline CDR1 is MNHNS and CDR2 is SASEGT. The CDR3 runs to 14 residues.

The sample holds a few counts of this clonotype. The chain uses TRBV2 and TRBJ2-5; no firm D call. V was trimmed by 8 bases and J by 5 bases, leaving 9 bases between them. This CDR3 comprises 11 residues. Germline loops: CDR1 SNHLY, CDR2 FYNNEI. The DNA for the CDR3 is TGTGCCAGCCAGTACATGGAGACCCAGTACTTC. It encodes CASQYMETQYF. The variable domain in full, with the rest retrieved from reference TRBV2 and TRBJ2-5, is EPEVTQTPSHQVTQMGQEVILRCVPISNHLYFYWYRQILGQKVEFLVSFYNNEISEKSEIFDDQFSVERPDGSNFTLKIRSTKLEDSAMYFCASQYMETQYFGPGTRLLVL.

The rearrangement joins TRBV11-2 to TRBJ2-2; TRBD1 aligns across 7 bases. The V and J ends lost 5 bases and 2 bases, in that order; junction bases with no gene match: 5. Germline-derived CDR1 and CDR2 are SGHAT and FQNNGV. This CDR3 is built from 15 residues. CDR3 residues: CASSTGQKNTGELFF. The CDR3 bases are TGTGCCAGCAGCACGGGACAGAAAAACACCGGGGAGCTGTTTTTT.

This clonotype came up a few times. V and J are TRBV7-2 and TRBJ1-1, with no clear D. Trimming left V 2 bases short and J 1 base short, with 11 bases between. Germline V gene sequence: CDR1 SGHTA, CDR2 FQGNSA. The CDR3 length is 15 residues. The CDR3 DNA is TGTGCCAGCAGCTTACCGGCGGGCAGGAACACTGAAGCTTTCTTT. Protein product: CASSLPAGRNTEAFF.

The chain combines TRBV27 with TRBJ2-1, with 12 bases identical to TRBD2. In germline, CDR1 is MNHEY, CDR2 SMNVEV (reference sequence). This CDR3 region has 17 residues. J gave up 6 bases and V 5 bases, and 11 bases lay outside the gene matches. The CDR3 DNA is TGTGCCAGCAGTCCTACTAGCGGGGGGCCGTATCGCAATGAGCAGTTCTTC. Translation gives CASSPTSGGPYRNEQFF.

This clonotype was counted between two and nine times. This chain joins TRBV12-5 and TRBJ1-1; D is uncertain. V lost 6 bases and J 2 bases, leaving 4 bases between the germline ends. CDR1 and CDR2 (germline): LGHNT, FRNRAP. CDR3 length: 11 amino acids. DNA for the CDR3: TGTGCTAGTGGCGAAAACACTGAAGCTTTCTTT. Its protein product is CASGENTEAFF.

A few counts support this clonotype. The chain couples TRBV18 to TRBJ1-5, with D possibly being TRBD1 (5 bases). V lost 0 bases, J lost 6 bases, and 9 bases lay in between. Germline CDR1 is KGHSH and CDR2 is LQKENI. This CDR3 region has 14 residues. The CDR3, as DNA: TGTGCCAGCTCACCACCCAACGGGGGTCAGCCCCAGCATTTT. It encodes CASSPPNGGQPQHF.

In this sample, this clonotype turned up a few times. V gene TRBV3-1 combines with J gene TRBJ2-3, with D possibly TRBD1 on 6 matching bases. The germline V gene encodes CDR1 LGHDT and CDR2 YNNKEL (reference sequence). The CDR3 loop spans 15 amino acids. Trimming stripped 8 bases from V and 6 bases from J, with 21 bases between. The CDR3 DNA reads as TGTGCCAGCCGAGGACTTGGGGGCCAGTGGGATACGCAGTATTTT. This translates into CASRGLGGQWDTQYF.

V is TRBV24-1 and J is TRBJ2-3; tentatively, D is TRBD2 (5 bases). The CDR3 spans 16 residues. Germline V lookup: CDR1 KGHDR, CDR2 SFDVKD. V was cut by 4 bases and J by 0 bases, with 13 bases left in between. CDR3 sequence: CATSDRHRESTDTQYF. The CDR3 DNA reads TGTGCCACCAGTGACCGCCATAGGGAGAGCACAGATACGCAGTATTTT.

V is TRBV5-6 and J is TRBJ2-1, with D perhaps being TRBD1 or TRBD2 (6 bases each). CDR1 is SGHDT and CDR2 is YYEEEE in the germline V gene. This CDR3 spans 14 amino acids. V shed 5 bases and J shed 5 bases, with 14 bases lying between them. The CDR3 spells CASRSEGGNNEQFF. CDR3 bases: TGTGCCAGCAGATCTGAGGGGGGCAACAATGAGCAGTTCTTC.

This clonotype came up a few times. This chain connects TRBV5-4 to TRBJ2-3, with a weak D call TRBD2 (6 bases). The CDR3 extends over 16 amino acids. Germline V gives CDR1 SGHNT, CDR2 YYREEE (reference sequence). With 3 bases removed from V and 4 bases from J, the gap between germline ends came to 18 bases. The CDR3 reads CASSSPGGWRADTQYF. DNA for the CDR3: TGTGCCAGCAGCTCCCCCGGGGGATGGCGGGCAGATACGCAGTATTTT.

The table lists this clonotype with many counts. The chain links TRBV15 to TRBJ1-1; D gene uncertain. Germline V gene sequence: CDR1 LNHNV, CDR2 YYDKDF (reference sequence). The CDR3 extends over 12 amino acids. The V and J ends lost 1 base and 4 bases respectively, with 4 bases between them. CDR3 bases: TGTGCCACCAGCAGAGTTGGCACTGAAGCTTTCTTT. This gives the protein CATSRVGTEAFF.

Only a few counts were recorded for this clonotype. The CDR3 coding sequence is TGTGCCAGCAGCTATATAGGACGGTGTACTGAAGCTTTCTTT. It translates to CASSYIGRCTEAFF. The chain combines TRBV21-1 with TRBJ1-1. TRBV21-1 is marked as a pseudogene. This CDR3 has 14 residues.

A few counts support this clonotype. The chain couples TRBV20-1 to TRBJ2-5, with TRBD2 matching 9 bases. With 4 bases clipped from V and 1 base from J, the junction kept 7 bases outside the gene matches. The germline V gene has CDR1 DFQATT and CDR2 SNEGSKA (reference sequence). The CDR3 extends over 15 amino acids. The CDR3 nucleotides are TGCAGTGCTATCAATAGCGGGGGATCCCAAGAGACCCAGTACTTC. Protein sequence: CSAINSGGSQETQYF.

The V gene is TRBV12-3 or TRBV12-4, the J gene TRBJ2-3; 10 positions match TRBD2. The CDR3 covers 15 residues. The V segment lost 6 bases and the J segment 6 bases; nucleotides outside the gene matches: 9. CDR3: CASSPPAGGRDTQYF. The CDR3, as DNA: TGTGCCAGCAGCCCCCCAGCGGGGGGGCGCGATACGCAGTATTTT.

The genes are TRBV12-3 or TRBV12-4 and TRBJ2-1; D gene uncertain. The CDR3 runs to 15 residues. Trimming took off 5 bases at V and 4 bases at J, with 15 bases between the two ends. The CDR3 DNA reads TGTGCCAGCAGTCTCGTACGGTTGAATTACAATGAGCAGTTCTTC. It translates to CASSLVRLNYNEQFF.

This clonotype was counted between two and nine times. CDR3 sequence (DNA): TGTGCCAGTAGACTACTGGGGAGGAACACCGGGGAGCTGTTTTTT. It specifies CASRLLGRNTGELFF. This sequence joins TRBV19 and TRBJ2-2, with D perhaps TRBD2 (5 bases). There are 15 residues in the CDR3. The germline CDR1 and CDR2 sequences are LNHDA and SQIVND (reference sequence). With 6 bases removed from V and 1 base from J, the gap between germline ends came to 12 bases.

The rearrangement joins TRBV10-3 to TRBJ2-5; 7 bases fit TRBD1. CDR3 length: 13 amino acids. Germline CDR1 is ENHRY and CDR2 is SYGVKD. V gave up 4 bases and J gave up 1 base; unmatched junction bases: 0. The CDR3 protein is CAISGTGQETQYF. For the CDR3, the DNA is TGTGCCATCAGTGGGACAGGCCAAGAGACCCAGTACTTC.

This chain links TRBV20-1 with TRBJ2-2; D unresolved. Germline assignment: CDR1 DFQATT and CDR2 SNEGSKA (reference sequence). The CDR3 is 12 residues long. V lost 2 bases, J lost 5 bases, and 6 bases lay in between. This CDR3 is CSARWGTGELFF. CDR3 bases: TGCAGTGCTAGATGGGGTACCGGGGAGCTGTTTTTT.

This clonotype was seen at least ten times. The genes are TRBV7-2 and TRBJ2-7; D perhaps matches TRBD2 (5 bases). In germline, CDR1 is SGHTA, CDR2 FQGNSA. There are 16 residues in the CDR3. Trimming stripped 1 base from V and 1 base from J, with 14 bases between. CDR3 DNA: TGTGCCAGCAGCTTAGGGGAGTACATCTTTTCCTACGAGCAGTACTTC. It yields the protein CASSLGEYIFSYEQYF.

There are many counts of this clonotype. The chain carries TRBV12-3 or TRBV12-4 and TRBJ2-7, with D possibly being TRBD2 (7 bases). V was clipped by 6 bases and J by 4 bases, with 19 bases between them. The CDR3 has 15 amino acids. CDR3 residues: CASSRGGGIGYEQYF. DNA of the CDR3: TGTGCCAGCAGCCGAGGGGGGGGAATTGGTTACGAGCAGTACTTC.